The next 30 T cell receptor beta chains were all read from a single sample in a study of cytomegalovirus exposure and HLA in healthy donors (dated by TCRdb to the late 2010s). Libraries were built with the immunoSEQ multiplex PCR assay. A mixture of 60 forward primers for TCR Vbeta segments and 13 reverse primers for TCR Jbeta segments was used in the multiplex PCR. TCRdb carries this immuneACCESS record with in-frame sequences only. Its versions omit some clonotypes, under half of them owing to an unresolved V gene in the studies checked, with the rest unexplained. Within this sample are some 210,000 clones, with around 80% of them counted one time only. The ten biggest clones cover around 3.9% of the sample. Material: PBMCs. These receptors were collected from a male donor in good health and CMV-seronegative.

The chain couples TRBV27 to TRBJ2-5, with 7 bases identical to TRBD1. The tail of the sequence fits TRBJ2-7 better, so the J call may be wrong. Germline CDR1 reads MNHEY; CDR2 reads SMNVEV (reference sequence). CDR3 length equals 13 residues. The CDR3, as DNA: TGTGCCAGCAGTCTGACAGGGCGGTACGAGCAGTACTTC. This translates into CASSLTGRYEQYF.

V is TRBV2 and J is TRBJ1-4; TRBD1 is a possible D gene (5 bases). Germline-derived CDR1 and CDR2 are SNHLY and FYNNEI. V lost 1 base and J lost 5, with 14 bases in between. This CDR3 contains 16 residues. The CDR3 loop reads CASSEGGRVPNEKLFF. The CDR3 region has the DNA TGTGCCAGCAGTGAAGGGGGCCGTGTCCCGAATGAAAAACTGTTTTTT.

The chain combines TRBV11-2 with TRBJ2-5; 14 nucleotides match TRBD2. Germline V gene lookup returns CDR1 SGHAT and CDR2 FQNNGV. V shed 4 bases and J 4 bases; nucleotides not matched to a gene: 5. The CDR3 loop spans 16 amino acids. The CDR3 is CASSSVTSGRGETQYF. The DNA for the CDR3 is TGTGCCAGCAGCTCCGTGACTAGCGGGAGGGGAGAGACCCAGTACTTC.

The sample holds one count of this clone. The rearrangement joins TRBV7-6 to TRBJ1-1; 8 nucleotides match TRBD1. The CDR3 length is 15 residues. Germline assignment: CDR1 SGHVS and CDR2 FNYEAQ. The V segment lost 5 bases and the J segment 3 bases; nucleotides outside the gene matches: 8. The CDR3 here is CASSTGQGTDTEAFF. CDR3 nucleotides: TGTGCCAGCAGCACTGGACAGGGTACGGACACTGAAGCTTTCTTT.

The gene calls are TRBV18 and TRBJ2-7, with D unresolved. V was clipped by 0 bases and J by 2 bases, with 8 bases between them. Germline V lookup: CDR1 KGHSH, CDR2 LQKENI. The CDR3 sequence is 14 residues long. The CDR3 sequence is CASSPPSAPYEQYF. In DNA form, the CDR3 reads TGTGCCAGCTCACCACCAAGCGCCCCCTACGAGCAGTACTTC.

V and J are TRBV27 and TRBJ2-7, with 10 bases identical to TRBD1. The J segment lost 1 base and the V segment lost 6 bases, leaving 3 bases of the junction unmatched. The germline gives CDR1 MNHEY, CDR2 SMNVEV (reference sequence). This CDR3 contains 14 residues. The CDR3 here is CASRDRGRSYEQYF. The CDR3 nucleotides read TGTGCCAGCAGAGACAGGGGGCGTTCCTACGAGCAGTACTTC.

The V gene is TRBV21-1, the J gene TRBJ1-3; the table calls TRBD1, which could not be checked here. TRBV21-1 is recorded as a pseudogene. The CDR3 is 16 amino acids. For the CDR3, the DNA is TGTGCCAGCAGCGAATGGGCCTTCTCCTCTGGAAACACCATATATTTT. Its protein is CASSEWAFSSGNTIYF.

The J gene is TRBJ1-1, the V gene TRBV7-2, with D maybe TRBD1 (6 bases). In germline, CDR1 is SGHTA, CDR2 FQGNSA. V lost 1 base, J lost 0 bases, and 12 bases lay in between. The CDR3 is 16 residues long. DNA of the CDR3: TGTGCCAGCAGCTTAGTAACAGGGCCCATGAACACTGAAGCTTTCTTT. Its protein is CASSLVTGPMNTEAFF.

This clone has just a few counts. The chain has TRBV2 and TRBJ1-2, with TRBD1 matching 8 bases. CDR3 size: 14 residues. Germline V CDR1 and CDR2: SNHLY, FYNNEI. V dropped 1 base and J dropped 7; count of bases not matched to a gene: 5. CDR3 protein: CASSEVQGASGYTF. DNA for the CDR3: TGTGCCAGCAGTGAAGTCCAGGGGGCAAGTGGCTACACCTTC. The variable domain in full, completed from reference TRBV2 and TRBJ1-2, reads EPEVTQTPSHQVTQMGQEVILRCVPISNHLYFYWYRQILGQKVEFLVSFYNNEISEKSEIFDDQFSVERPDGSNFTLKIRSTKLEDSAMYFCASSEVQGASGYTFGSGTRLTVV.

The chain joins TRBV29-1 to TRBJ2-7; perhaps TRBD1 as D (6 bases). The CDR3 loop spans 13 amino acids. V was cut by 7 bases and J by 9 bases, with 22 bases left in between. CDR1 and CDR2 (germline): SQVTM, ANQGSEA. CDR3 in DNA: TGCAGCGCTGGGCAGGGGTCGAGATATGGGCAGTACTTC. Translating it yields CSAGQGSRYGQYF.

This chain connects TRBV7-9 to TRBJ2-3; 14 bases align to TRBD2. Germline CDR1 is SEHNR and CDR2 is FQNEAQ (reference sequence). V lost 4 bases, J lost 4 bases, and 1 base stayed unmatched. This CDR3 has 15 residues. As DNA, the CDR3 is TGTGCCAGCAGCTGGACTAGCGGGAGGTCAGATACGCAGTATTTT. Encoded protein: CASSWTSGRSDTQYF.

In its sample, this clone was seen once. The V gene is TRBV6-5, the J gene TRBJ2-5, with 8 nucleotides matching TRBD2. The closer fit of TRBJ2-7 to the DNA end suggests the J call may be wrong. Germline V CDR1 and CDR2: MNHEY, SVGAGI. The CDR3 has 15 residues. The chain's CDR3 is CASSYLGGGSYEQYF. The CDR3 DNA is TGTGCCAGCAGTTACCTCGGCGGGGGGTCCTACGAGCAGTACTTC.

This clone has just one count. The V and J genes are TRBV6-5 and TRBJ1-1, with 7 bases that match TRBD1. J gave up 4 bases and V 6 bases, and 5 bases lay outside the gene matches. From germline, CDR1 is MNHEY and CDR2 SVGAGI. This CDR3 has 13 amino acids. The CDR3 reads CASRQTGSTEAFF. The CDR3 nucleotides are TGTGCCAGCAGACAGACAGGGTCCACTGAAGCTTTCTTT.

This chain uses TRBV19 with TRBJ2-7, with 8 bases lining up with TRBD2. With 6 bases clipped from V and 5 bases from J, the junction kept 6 bases outside the gene matches. CDR1 and CDR2 from the germline V gene are LNHDA and SQIVND (reference sequence). CDR3 size: 13 residues. The CDR3 is CASSTPGGDEQYF. In nucleotides, the CDR3 is TGTGCCAGTAGCACCCCGGGGGGGGACGAGCAGTACTTC.

J is TRBJ1-5 and V is TRBV19; TRBD1 aligns across 7 bases. The CDR3 contains 12 residues. CDR1 LNHDA and CDR2 SQIVND come from the germline V gene (reference sequence). V trimming: 6 bases; J trimming: 15 bases; junction bases outside the gene matches: 11. The CDR3 region is CASRDGQALGHF. CDR3 sequence (DNA): TGTGCCAGTAGGGATGGACAGGCGCTCGGGCATTTT.

This clone has only a few counts. V and J are TRBV6-5 and TRBJ1-2; D is uncertain. Germline V gives CDR1 MNHEY, CDR2 SVGAGI. V lost 11 bases and J lost 0, with 13 bases in between. The CDR3 totals 13 residues. The CDR3 region has the DNA TGTGCCGTAACTCCGGGTACTAACTATGGCTACACCTTC. It translates to CAVTPGTNYGYTF.

The chain employs TRBV5-1 and TRBJ2-5; 7 nucleotides agree with TRBD2. Trimming removed 4 bases from V and 11 bases from J; junction bases left unmatched: 20. CDR1 SGHRS and CDR2 YFSETQ come from the germline V gene. The length of the CDR3 is 16 residues. DNA of the CDR3: TGCGCCAGCAGCCCGGTGTCCACGGGGGAGGGTTTCCAGCAGTACTTC. It encodes CASSPVSTGEGFQQYF.

The rearrangement uses TRBV2 and TRBJ2-4; possible D gene TRBD1, 6 bases. This CDR3 contains 15 residues. The V gene's germline CDR1 is SNHLY and CDR2 FYNNEI. V was shortened by 10 bases and J by 0 bases, with 16 bases between the two germline ends. CDR3 DNA sequence: TGTGCCACCAAACAGGGCTTCCTAGCCAAAAACATTCAGTACTTC. It translates to CATKQGFLAKNIQYF.

As to this clone: This sample includes further DNA sequences coding for the same CDR3. The chain combines TRBV28 with TRBJ1-5; D is ambiguous. V shed 3 bases and J shed 4 bases, with 10 bases lying between them. Germline loops: CDR1 MDHEN, CDR2 SYDVKM. The length of the CDR3 is 14 residues. The CDR3 spells CASSFRGGNQPQHF. The CDR3 coding sequence is TGTGCCAGCAGTTTCCGGGGAGGGAATCAGCCCCAGCATTTT.

The chain joins TRBV19 to TRBJ1-1; 9 nucleotides match TRBD1. Losses at the gene ends were 5 bases for V and 1 base for J; bases not matched to a gene: 2. This CDR3 comprises 14 residues. CDR1 is LNHDA and CDR2 is SQIVND in the germline V gene (reference sequence). CDR3 sequence reads: CASSYRGQNTEAFF. In nucleotides, the CDR3 is TGTGCCAGTAGTTACAGGGGGCAGAACACTGAAGCTTTCTTT.

This clone was observed a single time. V is TRBV6-5 and J is TRBJ2-1; 7 positions agree with TRBD2. Germline-derived CDR1 and CDR2 are MNHEY and SVGAGI. J was trimmed by 3 bases and V by 6 bases; bases with no gene match: 8. CDR3 length: 15 amino acids. The CDR3 protein is CASSSASGYYNEQFF. In nucleotides, the CDR3 is TGTGCCAGCAGCTCCGCTAGCGGATACTACAATGAGCAGTTCTTC.

The gene calls are TRBV28 and TRBJ1-5; D possibly corresponds to TRBD1 (6 bases). V was clipped by 2 bases and J by 3 bases, with 11 bases between them. This CDR3 is 15 amino acids long. Germline V gives CDR1 MDHEN, CDR2 SYDVKM. The CDR3 is CASSLAGAYNQPQHF. CDR3 sequence (DNA): TGTGCCAGCAGTTTAGCAGGGGCATACAATCAGCCCCAGCATTTT.

The CDR3: CASSPDREGSYEQYF. The CDR3 DNA is TGTGCCAGCAGCCCGGACAGGGAGGGCTCCTACGAGCAGTACTTC. The chain couples TRBV7-9 to TRBJ2-5; weak D call: TRBD1 (8 bases). The DNA end lines up better with TRBJ2-7; the J call may be wrong. The CDR3 loop spans 15 amino acids. Per the germline V gene, CDR1 is SEHNR and CDR2 is FQNEAQ (reference sequence).

This clone was seen just once. The chain recombines TRBV14 with TRBJ2-2, with a possible D match to TRBD2 (6 bases). In germline, CDR1 is SGHDN, CDR2 FVKESK. Deletions cut 0 bases from V and 3 bases from J, with 14 bases between. The CDR3 is 17 residues long. The chain's CDR3 is CASSQDRRGFYTGELFF. CDR3 sequence (DNA): TGTGCCAGCAGCCAAGATCGGCGGGGTTTCTACACCGGGGAGCTGTTTTTT.

There are a few counts of this clone. The sample carries other DNA sequences with the same CDR3. V and J are TRBV6-5 and TRBJ2-2; 7 bases align to TRBD2. J gave up 0 bases and V 2 bases, and 3 bases lay outside the gene matches. Germline V lookup: CDR1 MNHEY, CDR2 SVGAGI. CDR3 length: 16 residues. CDR3 nucleotides: TGTGCCAGCAGTTACGACGGACTAGCGAACACCGGGGAGCTGTTTTTT. Translation: CASSYDGLANTGELFF.

This rearrangement joins TRBV6-4 to TRBJ1-2; TRBD1 agrees at 9 bases. The CDR3 runs 13 residues. The germline gives CDR1 MRHNA, CDR2 SNTAGT. Germline trimming cut 6 bases from V and 6 bases from J; bases unmatched to any gene: 5. The DNA for the CDR3 is TGTGCCAGCAGGAGGGACAGGGCCCATGGCTACACCTTC. This encodes CASRRDRAHGYTF.

The chain uses TRBV7-9 and TRBJ2-5; 7 bases agree with TRBD2. With V trimmed by 4 bases and J by 5 bases, 16 bases remained unmatched. Germline lookup yields CDR1 SEHNR and CDR2 FQNEAQ (reference sequence). The CDR3 is 17 amino acids. The CDR3 region has the DNA TGTGCCAGCAGCTCGATTAGCGGGCGGCGGGCAGTTGAGACCCAGTACTTC. As protein: CASSSISGRRAVETQYF.

The genes are TRBV11-2 and TRBJ2-1; D is perhaps TRBD2 (6 bases). This CDR3 contains 16 residues. Trimming took 5 bases from V and 4 from J, leaving 18 bases between them. Germline assignment: CDR1 SGHAT and CDR2 FQNNGV. This chain's CDR3 is CASSPQVGRRYNEQFF. DNA for the CDR3: TGTGCCAGCAGCCCCCAGGTCGGGAGACGGTACAATGAGCAGTTCTTC.

By frequency in the sample, this clone is medium-sized. This chain uses TRBV7-3 with TRBJ2-1; tentative D call: TRBD2 (6 bases). V gave up 4 bases and J gave up 5 bases, with 9 bases separating them. The CDR3 is 13 amino acids. The germline V gene encodes CDR1 SGHTA and CDR2 FQGTGA. The CDR3 loop reads CASSSIADNEQFF. CDR3 in DNA: TGTGCCAGCAGCTCCATAGCGGACAATGAGCAGTTCTTC. Full variable domain (remainder filled in from reference TRBV7-3 and TRBJ2-1): GAGVSQTPSNKVTEKGKYVELRCDPISGHTALYWYRQSLGQGPEFLIYFQGTGAADDSGLPNDRFFAVRPEGSVSTLKIQRTERGDSAVYLCASSSIADNEQFFGPGTRLTVL.

This chain links TRBV2 with TRBJ2-1; 9 nucleotides align to TRBD2. CDR3 length equals 16 residues. After removal of 4 bases from V and 6 bases from J, the junction contained 10 bases not matched to a gene. Germline loops: CDR1 SNHLY, CDR2 FYNNEI. The CDR3 sequence is CASSVNSGSIGNEQFF. In DNA form, the CDR3 reads TGTGCCAGCAGTGTAAATAGCGGGAGTATCGGCAATGAGCAGTTCTTC. Combining the CDR3 with reference TRBV2 and TRBJ2-1 gives the whole variable domain EPEVTQTPSHQVTQMGQEVILRCVPISNHLYFYWYRQILGQKVEFLVSFYNNEISEKSEIFDDQFSVERPDGSNFTLKIRSTKLEDSAMYFCASSVNSGSIGNEQFFGPGTRLTVL.